This entry features one TCR beta chain sequence. This clonotype was recorded many times. The specificity of this receptor is unknown. No base quality information exists; no much larger clone differs at one position. The record originates from a study of neurological immune-mediated disorders (dated by TCRdb to between 2018 and 2021). Study-level background: Among the approximately 34 multiple sclerosis patients, relapsing-remitting MS was present in some 31 and secondary progressive MS was present in 3. The study compared peripheral blood TCR-beta repertoires of HTLV-I-associated myelopathy (HAM/TSP) patients, multiple sclerosis patients and healthy controls using UMI-based sequencing. The 85 to 110 TCR-beta libraries included longitudinal samples, technical triplicates and paired sorted CD4+ and CD8+ T-cell subsets alongside PBMC samples. The cohort was made up of approximately 71 subjects, consisting of around 15 HAM/TSP patients, 34 multiple sclerosis patients and 20 healthy controls. What the study reported, not specific to this receptor: The MS cluster was not associated with any clinical or MRI features, and the authors stated that larger cohorts are needed. TCR clonal expansion was greatest in HAM/TSP patients and smallest in MS patients, who ranked below even healthy controls. No identical CDR3 amino acid sequences were shared among expanded clones across subjects, suggesting private TCR-beta repertoires in all groups. In a phylogenetic analysis, the repertoires of 18 out of 34 MS patients fell into a single cluster of related CDR3 sequences, pointing to a possible signature at the repertoire level.

CDR1 is given as DFQATT and CDR2 as SNEGSKA, both from the germline V gene (reference sequence). The CDR3 covers 11 residues, taking in both the cysteine and the phenylalanine. CDR3 DNA only is kept here, 33 bases in frame from base 1. V loses 1 base of germline sequence and J loses 6 bases, and the interval between the two ends is 4 bases. cDNA was synthesized by template-switch 5'RACE using a primer carrying a 10-nucleotide random unique molecular identifier by which each TCR transcript was tagged. Every sequencing run yielded over 170 million TCR-beta sequences covering 15-18 subjects. The RNeasy kit was used to extract total RNA. Using the KAPA Real-time Library Amplification kit, TCR-beta VDJ regions were amplified with primers for the TCR constant region and the 5'RACE anchor. A first PCR added sample indexes and Illumina adaptors, and a second PCR then raised library yield. After Ampure bead purification, the TCR product of roughly 650 bp was size-selected on a 2% E-gel SizeSelection system. Before pooling, library quality was assessed on a Bioanalyzer, concentration was determined with Qubit, and library quantification was performed with the Kapa Library Quantification kit. Paired-end 2 x 150 bp sequencing of the libraries was performed on an Illumina HiSeq 2500. To increase sequence diversity, about 25-31% phiX was spiked into each library pool. The paper's processing steps were these. Quality-filtered reads were processed with the UMI-based MiGEC pipeline, which removed over 85% of raw TCR sequences during error correction. VDJ genes were aligned to IMGT germline references, and clonotypes were defined by unique CDR3 amino acid sequence plus V-J genes. VDJtools evaluated clonal expansion, Shannon diversity and CDR3 relatedness (CalcPairwiseDistances, ClusterSamples); CLCbio workbench built phylogenetic trees. Expanded clones were defined as having at least 8 unique UMIs, based on coefficient-of-variation modelling across technical triplicates. TCRdb handled the public reads itself, with Q25 trimming in fastp and clone calling in MiXCR, and kept productive beta chains. Identical CDR3 protein sequences are pooled into one entry, listed with their most common genes and DNA. Clone size and V and J calls follow TCRdb, not the original study. The sample table shows around 70,000 distinct CDR3 sequences, and 5.2% are seen once. The ten largest clones represent roughly 7% of the sample.

Libraries from unsorted PBMCs were made from 2 million PBMCs kept in RNAlater at -80 degrees C until RNA extraction. Multiple sclerosis patients were enrolled in a US clinical protocol evaluating disease progression by magnetic resonance imaging. PBMCs were separated from peripheral blood using Ficoll-Hypaque density gradient centrifugation and then cryopreserved in liquid nitrogen. The source material was PBMCs. The rearranged chain carries TRBV20-1 and TRBJ2-1; the D gene cannot be resolved reliably. The clonotype comes from a man between 18 and 35 years old with multiple sclerosis. The sequenced DNA: TGCAGTGCTAGAGTTATCAATGAGCAGTTCTTC. Its product reads: CSARVINEQFF.